This TCR beta chain was recorded in a study of response to subunit inactivated influenza vaccine. From the RT-PCR reads, TCRdb called clonotypes with MiXCR, one entry per CDR3 protein. The profile shows approximately 530,000 distinct CDR3 sequences, roughly 13% of them singletons. Trimming removed 7 bases from V and 0 bases from J; junction bases left unmatched: 14. The CDR3 totals 17 residues. Germline lookup yields CDR1 SEHNR and CDR2 FQNEAQ (reference sequence). There are a few counts of this clonotype. The sequences come from PBMCs from blood, collected roughly 45 days after vaccination. The sequence came from a man aged 50-59 years who received an inactivated influenza vaccine. This chain connects TRBV7-9 to TRBJ2-7, with 8 bases that match TRBD2. CDR3 residues: CASTSVLTSESSYEQYF. The CDR3, as DNA: TGTGCCAGCACCTCCGTATTGACTAGCGAGAGCTCCTACGAGCAGTACTTC.